Each of the 10 T cell receptor beta chains below was sequenced from the same sample in a study of blood T cell repertoires in COVID-19. This table comes from immunoSEQ multiplex PCR, and its TCRdb copy is limited to in-frame clones, with some not included. The sample gives about 280,000 clones, around 93% of which show up once; around 2.8% is in the top ten. Sequencing used PBMCs or T cells enriched from blood (not recorded which). Receptors were obtained from a man aged 35 to 55 who had been exposed to COVID-19.

The chain links TRBV2 to TRBJ1-6; D gene uncertain. Germline CDR1 SNHLY, CDR2 FYNNEI. V lost 2 bases to trimming and J lost 0 bases, with 8 bases between them. CDR3 length: 16 amino acids. The CDR3 loop reads CASSERRVSYNSPLHF. The CDR3 nucleotides are TGTGCCAGCAGTGAAAGGAGGGTCTCCTATAATTCACCCCTCCACTTT.

This chain joins TRBV30 and TRBJ2-1; 11 positions agree with TRBD2. J was trimmed by 8 bases and V by 0 bases; bases with no gene match: 6. CDR1 GTSNPN and CDR2 SVGIG come from the germline V gene (reference sequence). There are 15 residues in the CDR3. CDR3 amino acids: CAWSVLAGVGDEQFF. The CDR3, as DNA: TGTGCCTGGAGTGTACTAGCGGGAGTAGGGGATGAGCAGTTCTTC.

The CDR3 DNA is TGTGCCAGCAGTGAAAGGGCCGGGACAGGGAACACTGAAGCTTTCTTT. This codes for CASSERAGTGNTEAFF. The V gene is TRBV2, the J gene TRBJ1-1, with 8 bases lining up with TRBD1. The CDR3 has 16 residues. The germline V gene encodes CDR1 SNHLY and CDR2 FYNNEI. V was clipped by 2 bases and J by 1 base; unmatched bases: 6.

The rearrangement uses TRBV14 and TRBJ2-7; the match to TRBD1 covers 10 bases. CDR3 length: 16 amino acids. The germline CDR1 and CDR2 sequences are SGHDN and FVKESK. V lost 2 bases to trimming and J lost 0 bases; unmatched junction nucleotides: 4. Here the CDR3 DNA reads TGTGCCAGCAGCCAAAGACAGGGGGCAAGCTCCTACGAGCAGTACTTC. Translating gives CASSQRQGASSYEQYF.

This chain uses TRBV3-1 (or the pseudogene TRBV3-2) with TRBJ1-1; 7 bases match TRBD1. The CDR3 loop spans 15 amino acids. From germline, CDR1 is LGHDT and CDR2 YNNKEL (reference sequence). Germline trimming cut 0 bases from V and 6 bases from J; bases unmatched to any gene: 7. CDR3 nucleotides: TGTGCCAGCAGCCAAGAACCGGGCAGGGGGGCTGAAGCTTTCTTT. This gives the protein CASSQEPGRGAEAFF.

This chain links TRBV29-1 with TRBJ2-1, with TRBD1 as a possible D gene (5 bases). Between the trimmed V and J ends, which lost 6 bases and 0 bases, there was a span of 12 bases. Germline V lookup: CDR1 SQVTM, CDR2 ANQGSEA. This CDR3 region has 14 residues. CDR3 DNA sequence: TGCAGCGTCAGGGATAGTAGCTCCTACAATGAGCAGTTCTTC. Translation gives CSVRDSSSYNEQFF.

The chain recombines TRBV6-6 with TRBJ1-4; 7 nucleotides match TRBD1. The CDR3 runs to 16 residues. Germline-derived CDR1 and CDR2 are MNHNY and SVGAGI (reference sequence). J gave up 0 bases and V 5 bases, and 6 bases lay outside the gene matches. The CDR3 loop is CASSLRQGATNEKLFF. The CDR3 DNA is TGTGCCAGCAGTCTACGACAGGGTGCAACTAATGAAAAACTGTTTTTT.

This clone was counted once. The J gene is TRBJ1-2, the V gene TRBV20-1; D not certain. V lost 6 bases to trimming and J lost 3 bases, with 20 bases between them. Germline V CDR1 and CDR2: DFQATT, SNEGSKA (reference sequence). This CDR3 is built from 15 residues. CDR3 bases: TGCAGTGCCAGTAAACTCAAAATTCAGGACTATGGCTACACCTTC. It encodes CSASKLKIQDYGYTF.

The gene calls are TRBV11-2 and TRBJ2-1, with D perhaps TRBD2 (5 bases). The CDR3 consists of 16 residues. Germline CDR1 SGHAT, CDR2 FQNNGV. Trimming pared 0 bases from V and 4 bases from J, leaving 13 bases between. The CDR3 sequence is CASSLDTGSGYNEQFF. In DNA form, the CDR3 reads TGTGCCAGCAGCTTAGATACTGGATCGGGGTACAATGAGCAGTTCTTC.

The chain is built from TRBV28 and TRBJ2-1, with D tentatively TRBD2 (5 bases). CDR3 length: 15 residues. Germline V gene sequence: CDR1 MDHEN, CDR2 SYDVKM. With 5 bases removed from V and 1 base from J, the gap between germline ends came to 12 bases. CDR3 in amino acids: CASSERTPSYNEQFF. The CDR3 region has the DNA TGTGCCAGCAGTGAAAGGACTCCTTCCTACAATGAGCAGTTCTTC.